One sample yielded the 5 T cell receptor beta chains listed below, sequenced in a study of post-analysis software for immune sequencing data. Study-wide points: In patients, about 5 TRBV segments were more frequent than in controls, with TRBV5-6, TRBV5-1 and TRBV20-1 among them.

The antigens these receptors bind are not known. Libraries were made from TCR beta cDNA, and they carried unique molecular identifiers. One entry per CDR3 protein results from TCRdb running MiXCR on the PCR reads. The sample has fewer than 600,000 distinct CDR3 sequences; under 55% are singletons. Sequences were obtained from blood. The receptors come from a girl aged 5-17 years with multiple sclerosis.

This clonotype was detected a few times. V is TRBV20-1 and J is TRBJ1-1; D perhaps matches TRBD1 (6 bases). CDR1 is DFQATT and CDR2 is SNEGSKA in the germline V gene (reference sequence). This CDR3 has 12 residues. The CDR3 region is CSPRGEYTEAFF. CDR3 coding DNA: TGCAGCCCCAGGGGTGAGTACACTGAAGCTTTCTTT.

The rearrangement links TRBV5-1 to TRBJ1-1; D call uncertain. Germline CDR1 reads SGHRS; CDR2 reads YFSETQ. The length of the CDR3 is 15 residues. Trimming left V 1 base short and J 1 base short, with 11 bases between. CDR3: CASSLKHSPNTEAFF. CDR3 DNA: TGCGCCAGCAGCTTGAAACATTCCCCGAACACTGAAGCTTTCTTT.

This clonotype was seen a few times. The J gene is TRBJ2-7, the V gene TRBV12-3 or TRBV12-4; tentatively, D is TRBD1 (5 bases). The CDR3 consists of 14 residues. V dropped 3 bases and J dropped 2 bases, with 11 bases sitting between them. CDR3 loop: CASSLDTTTYEQYF. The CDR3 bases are TGTGCCAGCAGTTTGGACACCACCACCTACGAGCAGTACTTC.

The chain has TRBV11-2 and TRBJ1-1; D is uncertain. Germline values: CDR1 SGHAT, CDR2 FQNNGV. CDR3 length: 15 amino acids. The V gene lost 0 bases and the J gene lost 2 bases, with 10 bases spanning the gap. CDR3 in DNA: TGTGCCAGCAGCTTAGATCCCCTAAGCAACACTGAAGCTTTCTTT. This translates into CASSLDPLSNTEAFF. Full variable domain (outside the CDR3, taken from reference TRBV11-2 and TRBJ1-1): EAGVAQSPRYKIIEKRQSVAFWCNPISGHATLYWYQQILGQGPKLLIQFQNNGVVDDSQLPKDRFSAERLKGVDSTLKIQPAKLEDSAVYLCASSLDPLSNTEAFFGQGTRLTVV.

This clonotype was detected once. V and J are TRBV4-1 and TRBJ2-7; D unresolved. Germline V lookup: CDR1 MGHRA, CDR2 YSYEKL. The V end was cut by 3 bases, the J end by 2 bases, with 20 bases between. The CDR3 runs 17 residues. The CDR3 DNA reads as TGCGCCAGCAGCCACCTCTCCAGAGGCAGAAGCCCCTACGAGCAGTACTTC. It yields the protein CASSHLSRGRSPYEQYF.